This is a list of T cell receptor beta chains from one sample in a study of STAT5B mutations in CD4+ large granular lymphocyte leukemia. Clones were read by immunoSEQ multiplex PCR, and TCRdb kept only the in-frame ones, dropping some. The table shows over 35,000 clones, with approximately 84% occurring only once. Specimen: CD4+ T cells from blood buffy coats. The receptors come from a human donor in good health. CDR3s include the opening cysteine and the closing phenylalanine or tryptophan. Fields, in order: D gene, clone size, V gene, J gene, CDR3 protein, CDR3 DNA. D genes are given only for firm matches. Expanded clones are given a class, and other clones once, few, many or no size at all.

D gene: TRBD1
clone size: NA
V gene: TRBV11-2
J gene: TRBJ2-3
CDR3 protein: CASSLRRDSRLLSTDTQYF
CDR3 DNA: TGTGCCAGCAGCTTACGTCGGGACAGTCGACTCCTTAGCACAGATACGCAGTATTTT

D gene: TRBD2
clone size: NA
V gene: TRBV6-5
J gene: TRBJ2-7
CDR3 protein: CASSYLSGRAYEQYF
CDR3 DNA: TGTGCCAGCAGTTACCTTAGCGGGAGGGCCTACGAGCAGTACTTC

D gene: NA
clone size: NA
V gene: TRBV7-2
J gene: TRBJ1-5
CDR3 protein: CASSPGLVEQPQHF
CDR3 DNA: TGTGCCAGCAGCCCAGGGTTAGTTGAACAGCCCCAGCATTTT

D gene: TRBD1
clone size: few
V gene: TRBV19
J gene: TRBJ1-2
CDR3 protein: CASSIGQGAYGYTF
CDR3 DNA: TGTGCCAGTAGTATCGGGCAGGGGGCCTATGGCTACACCTTC

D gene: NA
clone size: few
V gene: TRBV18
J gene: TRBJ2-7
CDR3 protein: CASSPPSGVREQYF
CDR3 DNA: TGTGCCAGCTCACCACCGTCCGGGGTTCGGGAGCAGTACTTC

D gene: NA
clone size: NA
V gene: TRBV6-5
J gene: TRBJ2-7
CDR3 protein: CASRRRTESSYEQYF
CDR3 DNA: TGTGCCAGCAGACGACGGACAGAAAGCTCCTACGAGCAGTACTTC

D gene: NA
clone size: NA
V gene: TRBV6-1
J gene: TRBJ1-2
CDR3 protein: CASSGGSEIYKGYTF
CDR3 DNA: TGTGCCAGCAGTGGAGGCAGTGAGATTTATAAGGGCTACACCTTC

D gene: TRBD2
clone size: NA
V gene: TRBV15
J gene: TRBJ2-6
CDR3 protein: CATSRGGSGANVLTF
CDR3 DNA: TGTGCCACCAGCCGCGGGGGATCTGGGGCCAACGTCCTGACTTTC

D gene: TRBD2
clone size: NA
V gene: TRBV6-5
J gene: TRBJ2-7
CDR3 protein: CASSGLAGRYEQYF
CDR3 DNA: TGTGCCAGCAGTGGGCTAGCGGGAAGGTACGAGCAGTACTTC

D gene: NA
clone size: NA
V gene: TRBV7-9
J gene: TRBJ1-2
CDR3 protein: CASSLAGYGYTF
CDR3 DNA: TGTGCCAGCAGCTTAGCCGGTTATGGCTACACCTTC

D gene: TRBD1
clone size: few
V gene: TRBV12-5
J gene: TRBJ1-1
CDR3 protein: CASGSDRGGEAFF
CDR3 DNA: TGTGCTAGTGGGTCAGACAGGGGCGGTGAAGCTTTCTTT

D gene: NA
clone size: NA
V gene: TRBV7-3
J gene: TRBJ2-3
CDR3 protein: CASSSGATDTQYF
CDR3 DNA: TGTGCCAGCAGCTCGGGGGCAACAGATACGCAGTATTTT

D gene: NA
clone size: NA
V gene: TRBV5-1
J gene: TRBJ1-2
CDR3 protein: CASSRTGYTDYGYTF
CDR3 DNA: TGCGCCAGCAGCAGAACAGGGTATACGGACTATGGCTACACCTTC

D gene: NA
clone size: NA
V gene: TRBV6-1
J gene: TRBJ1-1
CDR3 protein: CASSGAMNTEAFF
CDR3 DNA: TGTGCCAGCAGTGGCGCAATGAACACTGAAGCTTTCTTT

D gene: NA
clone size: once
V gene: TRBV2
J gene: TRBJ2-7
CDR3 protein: CASSQEFSYEQYF
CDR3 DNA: TGTGCCAGCAGCCAGGAGTTTTCCTACGAGCAGTACTTC

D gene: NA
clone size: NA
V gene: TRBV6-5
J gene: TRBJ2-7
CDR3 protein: CASSYSKLDYEQYF
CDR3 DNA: TGTGCCAGCAGTTACTCGAAACTGGACTACGAGCAGTACTTC

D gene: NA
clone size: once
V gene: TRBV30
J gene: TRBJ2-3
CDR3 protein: CAWRPPGGSYTQYF
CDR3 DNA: TGTGCCTGGAGGCCCCCAGGGGGGTCTTATACGCAGTATTTT

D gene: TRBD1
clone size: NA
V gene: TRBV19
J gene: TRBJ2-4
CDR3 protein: CASGSGGLSDF
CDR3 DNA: TGTGCCAGTGGGTCAGGGGGCCTAAGTGACTTC

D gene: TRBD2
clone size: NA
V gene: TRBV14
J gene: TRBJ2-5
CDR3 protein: CASSQKPRASGLQETQYF
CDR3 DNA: TGTGCCAGCAGCCAAAAACCCAGGGCTAGCGGGTTACAAGAGACCCAGTACTTC

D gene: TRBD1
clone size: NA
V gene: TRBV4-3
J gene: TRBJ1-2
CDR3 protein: CASSQDLGQGYGYTF
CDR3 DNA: TGCGCCAGCAGCCAAGATCTTGGACAGGGGTATGGCTACACCTTC

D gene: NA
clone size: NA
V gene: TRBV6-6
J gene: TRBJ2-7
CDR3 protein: CASSYDRQSVEQYF
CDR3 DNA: TGTGCCAGCAGTTACGACCGACAGAGCGTAGAGCAGTACTTC

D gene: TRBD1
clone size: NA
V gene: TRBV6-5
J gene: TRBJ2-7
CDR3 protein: CASSRTRDSSYEQYF
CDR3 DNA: TGTGCCAGCAGCCGTACCCGGGACAGCTCCTACGAGCAGTACTTC

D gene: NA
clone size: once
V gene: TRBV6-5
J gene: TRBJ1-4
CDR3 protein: CASSYSGAGTNEKLFF
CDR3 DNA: TGTGCCAGCAGTTACTCGGGGGCTGGAACTAATGAAAAACTGTTTTTT

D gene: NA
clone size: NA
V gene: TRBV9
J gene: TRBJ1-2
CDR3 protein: CASSVGMGYGYTF
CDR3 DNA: TGTGCCAGCAGCGTAGGCATGGGCTATGGCTACACCTTC

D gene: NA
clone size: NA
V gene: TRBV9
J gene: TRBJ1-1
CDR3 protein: CASSLTTARAEAFF
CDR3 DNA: TGTGCCAGCAGCCTCACGACGGCCCGGGCTGAAGCTTTCTTT

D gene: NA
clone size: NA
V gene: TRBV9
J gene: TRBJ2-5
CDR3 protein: CASSPSGQNQETQYF
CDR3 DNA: TGTGCCAGCAGCCCCAGCGGTCAGAACCAAGAGACCCAGTACTTC

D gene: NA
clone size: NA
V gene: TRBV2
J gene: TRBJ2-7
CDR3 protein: CASRGYSEQYF
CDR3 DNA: TGTGCCAGCAGGGGGTACTCCGAGCAGTACTTC

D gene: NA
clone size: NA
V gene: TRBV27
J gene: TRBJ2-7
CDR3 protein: CASTPGGFPGEQYF
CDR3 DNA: TGTGCCAGCACCCCCGGCGGATTCCCGGGTGAGCAGTACTTC

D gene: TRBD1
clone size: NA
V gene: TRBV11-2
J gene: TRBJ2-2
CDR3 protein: CASSSRQGQWRELFF
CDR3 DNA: TGTGCCAGCAGCTCCCGACAGGGCCAATGGAGGGAGCTGTTTTTT

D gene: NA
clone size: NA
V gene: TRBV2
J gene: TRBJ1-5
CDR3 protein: CASEGSNQPQHF
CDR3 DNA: TGTGCCAGCGAGGGTTCCAATCAGCCCCAGCATTTT

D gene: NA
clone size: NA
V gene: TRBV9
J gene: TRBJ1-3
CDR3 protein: CASSVGGGLQGSGNTIYF
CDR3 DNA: TGTGCCAGCAGCGTAGGTGGCGGTTTGCAGGGATCAGGAAACACCATATATTTT

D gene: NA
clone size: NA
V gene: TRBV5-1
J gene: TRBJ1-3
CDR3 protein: CASSFQGGNTIYF
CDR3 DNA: TGCGCCAGCAGCTTTCAGGGGGGAAACACCATATATTTT

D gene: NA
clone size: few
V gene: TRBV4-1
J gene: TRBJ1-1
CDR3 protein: CASGTRGRDTEAFF
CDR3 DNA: TGCGCCAGCGGGACTCGGGGGCGAGACACTGAAGCTTTCTTT

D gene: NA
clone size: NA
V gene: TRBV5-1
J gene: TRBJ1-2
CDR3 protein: CASSLGTTNYGYTF
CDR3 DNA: TGCGCCAGCAGCTTGGGGACAACCAACTATGGCTACACCTTC

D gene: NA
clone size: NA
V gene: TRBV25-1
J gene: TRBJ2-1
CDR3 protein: CASSESLAHNEQFF
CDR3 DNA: TGTGCCAGCAGTGAATCCCTTGCCCACAATGAGCAGTTCTTC

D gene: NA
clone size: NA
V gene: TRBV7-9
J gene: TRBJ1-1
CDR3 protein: CASSFNGDTEAFF
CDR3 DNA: TGTGCCAGCAGCTTCAATGGGGACACTGAAGCTTTCTTT

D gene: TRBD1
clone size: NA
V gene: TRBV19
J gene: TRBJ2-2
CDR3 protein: CASSTGTGGTGELFF
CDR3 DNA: TGTGCCAGCAGTACCGGGACAGGGGGCACCGGGGAGCTGTTTTTT

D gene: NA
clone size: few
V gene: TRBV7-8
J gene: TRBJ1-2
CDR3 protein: CASSKRDGSNYGYTF
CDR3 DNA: TGTGCCAGCAGCAAACGGGACGGATCTAACTATGGCTACACCTTC

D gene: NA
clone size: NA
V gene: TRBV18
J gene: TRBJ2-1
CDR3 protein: CASSPAGQYYNEQFF
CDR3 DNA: TGTGCCAGCTCACCGGCCGGACAGTACTACAATGAGCAGTTCTTC

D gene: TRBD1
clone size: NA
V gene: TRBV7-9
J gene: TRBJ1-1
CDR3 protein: CASRPRTGEEPEAFF
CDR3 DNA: TGTGCCAGCAGACCTCGGACAGGGGAAGAACCTGAAGCTTTCTTT

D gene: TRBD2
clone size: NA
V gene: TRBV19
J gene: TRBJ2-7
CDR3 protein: CASSILPGLAGVNEQYF
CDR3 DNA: TGTGCCAGTAGTATACTCCCGGGACTAGCGGGAGTAAACGAGCAGTACTTC

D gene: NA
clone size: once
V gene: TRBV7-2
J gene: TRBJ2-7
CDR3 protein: CASSPGQSHHEQYF
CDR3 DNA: TGTGCCAGCAGCCCTGGACAATCTCACCACGAGCAGTACTTC

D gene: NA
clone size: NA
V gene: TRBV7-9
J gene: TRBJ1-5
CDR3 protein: CASSIGGVGQPQHF
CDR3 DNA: TGTGCCAGCAGCATTGGGGGGGTTGGGCAGCCCCAGCATTTT

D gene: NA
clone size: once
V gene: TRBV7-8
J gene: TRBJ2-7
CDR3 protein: CASSPQGGYEQYF
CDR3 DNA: TGTGCCAGCAGCCCCCAGGGGGGCTACGAGCAGTACTTC

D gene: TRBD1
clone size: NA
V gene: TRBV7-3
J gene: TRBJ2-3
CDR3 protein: CASSLRQGSDTQYF
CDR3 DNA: TGTGCCAGCAGCTTAAGACAGGGGTCAGATACGCAGTATTTT

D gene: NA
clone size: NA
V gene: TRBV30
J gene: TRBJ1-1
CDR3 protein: CAWTSFDGSEAFF
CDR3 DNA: TGTGCCTGGACCTCTTTTGATGGCTCTGAAGCTTTCTTT